The source of this T cell receptor beta chain is a study of T cells after yellow fever vaccination (dated by TCRdb to the late 2010s). About the full investigation: Memory subsets (EM, EMRA, CM and Tscm) were sorted on a BD FACS Aria III using CD3, CD45RA, CCR7 and CD95 staining. To follow T-cell clones before and after both primary and booster YFV17D yellow fever vaccination, bulk TCR alpha and beta repertoires underwent longitudinal sequencing. Bulk PBMC replicates and cell subsets were isolated from blood drawn at multiple timepoints before and after both primary and secondary immunization. The SMART-Seq v4 Ultra Low Input RNA kit was used to prepare libraries from fractions with low cell numbers. The cohort comprised two healthy male donors, one aged 18 to 30 and one aged 30 to 40 years. Sorting of memory subsets took place on days 0, 15 and 45 and at 18 months after primary vaccination, as well as on days 0, 15 and 45 after the 30-year booster.

This clonotype was detected many times. At one end, the junction sequence differs from germline, possibly due to a read error. The sample's treatment or condition, from its label and the paper: live attenuated yellow fever vaccine strain. PBMCs were isolated from peripheral blood using a standard Ficoll-Paque protocol. The RNeasy Micro Kit was used to extract RNA from sorted memory subsets. Beyond this particular receptor, the publication reports: A small fraction of clonotypes showed up in both the CD4 and CD8 compartments, probably as a result of convergent recombination. After the booster, most of the clones that had expanded following primary vaccination were detected again (around 97% of CD4 and roughly 88% of CD8), which suggests that memory was broadly maintained. In the sorted memory subsets on day 0, nearly all vaccine-responding clonotypes were below the level of detection. The secondary T-cell response was found to be weaker but faster than the primary response, with a peak reached on day 5 rather than on day 15. Because the study included only two donors, the extent to which the findings can be generalized is limited. FACS-sorted repertoires could contain abundant contaminating clonotypes from the bulk population, so computational filtering was required.

TCR cDNA was synthesized by 5'RACE template switching, through which a universal primer site and unique molecular identifiers were introduced. Priming for cDNA synthesis came from both the TCR alpha and TCR beta constant segments. Libraries were amplified in two PCR steps, with sample barcodes and sequencing adapters added in the second step. Sequencing of libraries was done on Illumina HiSeq 2500 (2x100 bp) or NovaSeq (2x150 bp). The published analysis was carried out like this. MIGEC handled demultiplexing of reads and collapsing into UMI consensus sequences, while MiXCR performed V(D)J alignment. Vaccine-responding clonotypes were identified with edgeR using replicate PBMC samples, with FDR below 0.01 and a log2 fold change above 5 up to day 15 being required. CD4 or CD8 identity was assigned to each bulk clonotype according to whether the clonotype was present at higher abundance in the sequenced CD4 repertoire or the sequenced CD8 repertoire. To estimate the distribution of each clone across memory phenotypes, clonotype frequencies in memory subsets were weighted by FACS-sorted cell numbers. TCRdb's own reprocessing of the public reads used fastp at Q25 and MiXCR and kept productive beta chains. Every distinct CDR3 protein forms one entry, paired with its most common genes and DNA. The V and J calls reflect TCRdb's pipeline rather than the authors' work. Here the sample has tens of thousands of distinct CDR3 sequences; 8% to 11% occur a single time. Approximately 12% of the sample is in the top ten clones.

There are 13 amino acids in the CDR3, from cysteine to phenylalanine inclusive. Only CDR3 DNA is held: 39 bases, read in frame from base 1. The germline V gene (reference sequence) yields DFQATT for CDR1 and SNEGSKA for CDR2. In this chain, TRBV20-1 is recombined with TRBJ1-2; the D gene remains uncertain. The TCR was taken from a man aged 18 to 29 who received the YFV17D yellow fever vaccine. The sample in question was PBMCs, either bulk or a sorted T-cell subset (CD4+, CD8+, memory, or dextramer-sorted; not recorded which), obtained around 14 days after the first yellow fever vaccination. The CDR3 here reads CSARDPKNDRSRF. The base sequence is TGCAGTGCTAGAGATCCTAAAAATGACCGGTCGCGCTTC.